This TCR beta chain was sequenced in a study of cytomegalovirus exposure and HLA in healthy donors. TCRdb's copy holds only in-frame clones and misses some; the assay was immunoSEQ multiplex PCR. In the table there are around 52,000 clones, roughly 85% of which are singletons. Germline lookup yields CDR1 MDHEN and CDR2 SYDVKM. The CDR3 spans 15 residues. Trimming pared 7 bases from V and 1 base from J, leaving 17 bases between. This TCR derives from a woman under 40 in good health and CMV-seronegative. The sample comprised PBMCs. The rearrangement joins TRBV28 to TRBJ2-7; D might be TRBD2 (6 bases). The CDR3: CASTAGGTPSYEQYF. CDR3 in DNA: TGTGCCAGCACGGCCGGCGGGACCCCTTCCTACGAGCAGTACTTC.